This T cell receptor beta chain was captured in a study of blood T cell repertoires in COVID-19. Using immunoSEQ multiplex PCR, the repertoire was profiled, and TCRdb retains in-frame clones only, with some absent. The sample comprises 110,000 to 150,000 clones, 75% to 90% of which are singletons, and 3% rests with the top ten. CDR1 is SGHNT and CDR2 is YYREEE in the germline V gene (reference sequence). The CDR3 loop spans 16 amino acids. The V gene end was trimmed by 3 bases and the J gene end by 2 bases; junction bases not matched to a gene: 7. Sequencing used peripheral blood. The origin of this receptor is a woman aged 55-69 years with active COVID-19. V gene TRBV5-4 combines with J gene TRBJ2-3; 9 positions match TRBD1. The CDR3 region has the DNA TGTGCCAGCAGCTATCACGGGACAGGGATCACAGATACGCAGTATTTT. Its translation is CASSYHGTGITDTQYF.